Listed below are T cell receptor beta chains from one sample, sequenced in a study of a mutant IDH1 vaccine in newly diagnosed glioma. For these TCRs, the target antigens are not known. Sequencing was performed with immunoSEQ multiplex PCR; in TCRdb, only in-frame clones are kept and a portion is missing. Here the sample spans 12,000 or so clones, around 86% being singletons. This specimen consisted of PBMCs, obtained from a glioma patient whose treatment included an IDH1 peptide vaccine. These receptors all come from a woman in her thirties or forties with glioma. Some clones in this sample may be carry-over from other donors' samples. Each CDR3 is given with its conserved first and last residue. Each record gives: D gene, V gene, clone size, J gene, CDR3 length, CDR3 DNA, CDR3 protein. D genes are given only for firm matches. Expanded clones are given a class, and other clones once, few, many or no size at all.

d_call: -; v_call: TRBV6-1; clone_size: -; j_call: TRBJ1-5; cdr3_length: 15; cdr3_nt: TGTGCCAGCAGTGAAGAAATGACACCCCGGTCGCCCCAGCATTTT; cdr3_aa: CASSEEMTPRSPQHF
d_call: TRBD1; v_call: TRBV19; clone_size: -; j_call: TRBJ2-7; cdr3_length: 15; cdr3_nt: TGTGCCAGCGGGACAGTGGACTCTCACGTCTACGAGCAGTACTTC; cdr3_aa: CASGTVDSHVYEQYF
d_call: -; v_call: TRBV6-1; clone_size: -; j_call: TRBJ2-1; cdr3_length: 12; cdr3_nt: TGTGCCAGCAGCGTAGGGGATTTTGAGCAGTTCTTC; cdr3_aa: CASSVGDFEQFF
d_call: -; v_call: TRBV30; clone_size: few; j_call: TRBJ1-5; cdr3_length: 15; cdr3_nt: TGTGCCTGGAGTGTACTCGGGGTCGATAATCAGCCCCAGCATTTT; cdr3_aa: CAWSVLGVDNQPQHF
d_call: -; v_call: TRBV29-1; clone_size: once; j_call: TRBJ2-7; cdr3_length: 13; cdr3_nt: TGCAGCGCTAGAGAACAAAATGGGTACGAGCAGTACTTC; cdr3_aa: CSAREQNGYEQYF
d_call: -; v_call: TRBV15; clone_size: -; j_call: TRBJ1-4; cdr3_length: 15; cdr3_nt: TGTGCCACGTCGCCCGGCCTTTCGACTGGTGAAAAACTGCTTTTT; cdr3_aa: CATSPGLSTGEKLLF
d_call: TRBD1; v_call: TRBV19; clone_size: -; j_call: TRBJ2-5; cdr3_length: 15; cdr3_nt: TGTGCCAGTAGTGCCTCGACAGGGGGGCAAGAGACCCAGTACTTC; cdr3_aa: CASSASTGGQETQYF
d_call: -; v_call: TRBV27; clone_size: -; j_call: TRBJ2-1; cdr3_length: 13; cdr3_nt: TGTGCCAGCGGTCAGGGGAGTGTAAATGAGCAGTTCTTC; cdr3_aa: CASGQGSVNEQFF
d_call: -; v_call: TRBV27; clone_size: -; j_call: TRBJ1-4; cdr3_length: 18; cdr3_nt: TGTGCCAGCTCTCCAGATTTGGACCCCTCGCCTGGGGCGGAAAAACTGTTTTTT; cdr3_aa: CASSPDLDPSPGAEKLFF
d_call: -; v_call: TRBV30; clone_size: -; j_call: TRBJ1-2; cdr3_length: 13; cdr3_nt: TGTGCCTGGAGTGTGAGGGGAGGCTATGGCTACACCTTC; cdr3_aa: CAWSVRGGYGYTF
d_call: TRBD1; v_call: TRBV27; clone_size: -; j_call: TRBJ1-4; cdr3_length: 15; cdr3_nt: TGTGCCAGCAGTTCCCGGACAGGGGAAATGGGAAAACTGTTTTTT; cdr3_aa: CASSSRTGEMGKLFF
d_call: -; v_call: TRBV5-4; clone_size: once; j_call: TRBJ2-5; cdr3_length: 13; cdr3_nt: TGTGCCAGCAGCTCCGCTCTGTCAGAGACCCAGTACTTC; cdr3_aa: CASSSALSETQYF
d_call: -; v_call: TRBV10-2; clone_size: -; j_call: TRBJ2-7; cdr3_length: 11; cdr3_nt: TGCGCCAGCAGTGAGTCCCACGAGCAGTACTTC; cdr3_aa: CASSESHEQYF
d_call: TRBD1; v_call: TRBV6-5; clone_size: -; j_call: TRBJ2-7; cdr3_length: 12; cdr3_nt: TGTGCCAGCCTCGGGACAGGGAGGGAGCAGTACTTC; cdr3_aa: CASLGTGREQYF
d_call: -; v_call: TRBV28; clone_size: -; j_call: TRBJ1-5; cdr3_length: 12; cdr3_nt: TGTGCCAGCAGCCCAGGGTATCAGCCCCAGCATTTT; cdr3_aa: CASSPGYQPQHF
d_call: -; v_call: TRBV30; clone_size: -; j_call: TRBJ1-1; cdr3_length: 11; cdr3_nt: TGTGCCTGGAGGCAGAACACTGAAGCCTTCTTT; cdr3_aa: CAWRQNTEAFF
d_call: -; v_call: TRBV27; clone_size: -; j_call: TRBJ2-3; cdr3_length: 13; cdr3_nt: TGTGCCAGCAGTTGGGTAGTTGAAGATACGCAGTATTTT; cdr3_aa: CASSWVVEDTQYF
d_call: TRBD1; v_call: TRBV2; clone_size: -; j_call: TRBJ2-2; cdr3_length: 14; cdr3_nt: TGTGCCAGCAGATTCGGGACAGGGACCGGGGAGCTGTTTTTT; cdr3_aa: CASRFGTGTGELFF
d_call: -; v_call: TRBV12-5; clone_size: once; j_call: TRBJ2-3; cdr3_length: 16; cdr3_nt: TGTGCTAGTGGTTTGAGTCGGGGGGCGAGCACAGATACGCAGTATTTT; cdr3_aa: CASGLSRGASTDTQYF
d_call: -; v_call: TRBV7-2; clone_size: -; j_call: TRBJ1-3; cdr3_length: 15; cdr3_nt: TGTGCCAGCAGCTTACGTCGGGCGGCCGGAAACACCATATATTTT; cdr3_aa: CASSLRRAAGNTIYF
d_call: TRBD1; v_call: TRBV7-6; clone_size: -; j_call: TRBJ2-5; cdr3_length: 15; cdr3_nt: TGTGCCAGCAGCTTAGTTGGGACAGGTCCGGAGACCCAGTACTTC; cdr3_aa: CASSLVGTGPETQYF
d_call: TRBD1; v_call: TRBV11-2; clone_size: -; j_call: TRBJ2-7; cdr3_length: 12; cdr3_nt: TGTGCCGTGGGGGGACAGGCTTACGAGCAGTACTTC; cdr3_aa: CAVGGQAYEQYF
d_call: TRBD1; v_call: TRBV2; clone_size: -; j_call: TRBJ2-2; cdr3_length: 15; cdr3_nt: TGTGCCAGCAGCGTGGACAGGGGAAACACCGGGGAGCTGTTTTTT; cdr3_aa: CASSVDRGNTGELFF
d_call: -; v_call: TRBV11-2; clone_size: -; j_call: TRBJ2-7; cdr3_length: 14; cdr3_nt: TGTGCCAGCAGCTTAGTGGCAGGGGTTGCCGAGCAGTACTTC; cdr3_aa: CASSLVAGVAEQYF
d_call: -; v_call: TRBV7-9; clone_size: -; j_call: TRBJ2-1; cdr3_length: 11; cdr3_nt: TGTGCCACCCGTGACGGGAATGAGCAGTTCTTC; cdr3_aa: CATRDGNEQFF
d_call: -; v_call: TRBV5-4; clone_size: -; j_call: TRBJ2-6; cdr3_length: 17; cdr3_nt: TGTGCCAGCAGCTTTCCGGGCCCTGCAGGTGGGGCCAACGTCCTGACTTTC; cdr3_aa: CASSFPGPAGGANVLTF
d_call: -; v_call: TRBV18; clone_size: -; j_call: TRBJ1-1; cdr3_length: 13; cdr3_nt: TGTGCCAGCTCACCACAGGGGGACACTGAAGCTTTCTTT; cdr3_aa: CASSPQGDTEAFF
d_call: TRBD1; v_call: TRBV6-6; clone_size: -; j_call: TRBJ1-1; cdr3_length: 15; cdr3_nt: TGTGCCAGCAGTTCCCCGGGACAGGTGGACACTGAAGCTTTCTTT; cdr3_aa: CASSSPGQVDTEAFF
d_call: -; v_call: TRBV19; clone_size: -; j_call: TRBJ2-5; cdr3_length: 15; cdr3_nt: TGTGCCAGTAGTATAGGGGGGGGGCCGCAGGAGACCCAGTACTTC; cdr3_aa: CASSIGGGPQETQYF
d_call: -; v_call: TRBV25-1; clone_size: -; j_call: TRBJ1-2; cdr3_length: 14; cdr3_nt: TGTGCCAGCAGTACGGCGGGGGATTTGTATGGCTACACCTTC; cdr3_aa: CASSTAGDLYGYTF
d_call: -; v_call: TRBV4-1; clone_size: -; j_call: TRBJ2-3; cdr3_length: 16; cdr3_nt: TGCGCCAGCAGCCAAGATCAGACTCCGCCCACAGATACGCAGTATTTT; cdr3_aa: CASSQDQTPPTDTQYF
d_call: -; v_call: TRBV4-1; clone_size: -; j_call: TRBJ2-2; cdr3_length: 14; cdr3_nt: TGCGCCAGCAGCCAAGATCTGGGATTCGGGGAGCTGTTTTTT; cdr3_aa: CASSQDLGFGELFF
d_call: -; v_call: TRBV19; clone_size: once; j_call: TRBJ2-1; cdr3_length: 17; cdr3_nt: TGTGCCAGTAGTGCCAGCGCCCTTGGTAAGGACTTGGGTGAGCAGTTCTTC; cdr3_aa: CASSASALGKDLGEQFF
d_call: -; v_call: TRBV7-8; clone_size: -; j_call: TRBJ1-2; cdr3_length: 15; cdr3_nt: TGTGCCAGCAGCTTAGAAGGCCCCAGCCCCTATGGCTACACCTTC; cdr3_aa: CASSLEGPSPYGYTF
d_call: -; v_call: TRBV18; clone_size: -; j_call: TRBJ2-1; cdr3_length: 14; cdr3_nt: TGTGCCAGCTCTTACTTAGGGGTTTACAATGAGCAGTTCTTC; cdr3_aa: CASSYLGVYNEQFF
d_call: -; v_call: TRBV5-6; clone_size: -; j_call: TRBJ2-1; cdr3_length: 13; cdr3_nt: TGTGCCAGCAGCTTGGCTAGCTCCAATGAGCAGTTCTTC; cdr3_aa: CASSLASSNEQFF
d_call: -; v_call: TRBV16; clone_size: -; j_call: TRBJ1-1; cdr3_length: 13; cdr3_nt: TGTGCCAGCAGCCCAGGGTCGGGCACTGAAGCTTTCTTT; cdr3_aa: CASSPGSGTEAFF
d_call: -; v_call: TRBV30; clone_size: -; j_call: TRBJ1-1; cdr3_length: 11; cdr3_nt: TGTGCCGGGCAGAAGAACACTGAAGCTTTCTTT; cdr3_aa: CAGQKNTEAFF
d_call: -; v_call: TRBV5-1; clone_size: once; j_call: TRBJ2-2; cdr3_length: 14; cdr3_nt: TGCGCCAGCAGCTTGGCTTATTCTACCGGGGAGCTGTTTTTT; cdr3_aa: CASSLAYSTGELFF
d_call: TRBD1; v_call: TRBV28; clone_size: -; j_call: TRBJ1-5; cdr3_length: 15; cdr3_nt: TGTGCCAGCAGTGAAAGGGACAGGCGATTACAGCCCCAGCATTTT; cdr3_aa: CASSERDRRLQPQHF
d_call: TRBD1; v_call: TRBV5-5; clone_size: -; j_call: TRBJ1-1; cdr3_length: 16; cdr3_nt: TGTGCCAGCAGCTTGGGGATCGGGACAGGGAACACTGAAGCTTTCTTT; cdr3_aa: CASSLGIGTGNTEAFF
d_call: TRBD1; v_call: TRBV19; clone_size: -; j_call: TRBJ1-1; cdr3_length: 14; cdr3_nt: TGTGCCAGTAGAGCCAGGGGGTTCCTCACTGAAGCTTTCTTT; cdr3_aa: CASRARGFLTEAFF
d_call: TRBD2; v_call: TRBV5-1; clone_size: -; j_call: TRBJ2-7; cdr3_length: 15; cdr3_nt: TGCGCCAGCAGCTTAACTAGCGGGACCTCCTACGAGCAGTACTTC; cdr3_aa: CASSLTSGTSYEQYF
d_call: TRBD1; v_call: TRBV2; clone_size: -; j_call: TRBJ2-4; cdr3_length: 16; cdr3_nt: TGTGCCAGCAGTGAACGGGGACAGTTCAAGGTAGACATTCAGTACTTC; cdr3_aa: CASSERGQFKVDIQYF
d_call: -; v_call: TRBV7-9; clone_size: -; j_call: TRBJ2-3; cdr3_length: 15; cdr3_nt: TGTGCCAGCAGCTCCCGTGGGGCAGGCACAGATACGCAGTATTTT; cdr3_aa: CASSSRGAGTDTQYF
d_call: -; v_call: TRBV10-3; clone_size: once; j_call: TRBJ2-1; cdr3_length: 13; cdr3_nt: TGTGCCATCACCGAGGGGTCCTACAATGAGCAGTTCTTC; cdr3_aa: CAITEGSYNEQFF
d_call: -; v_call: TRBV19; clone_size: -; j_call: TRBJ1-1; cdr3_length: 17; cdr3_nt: TGTGCCAGTAGTATAGATTTTGGTAGGGGCTGGGGGACTGAAGCTTTCTTT; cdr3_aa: CASSIDFGRGWGTEAFF
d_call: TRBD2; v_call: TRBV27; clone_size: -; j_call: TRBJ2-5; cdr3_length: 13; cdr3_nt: TGTGCCAGCAGCTCGGGGGGGTTGGAGACCCAGTACTTC; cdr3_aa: CASSSGGLETQYF
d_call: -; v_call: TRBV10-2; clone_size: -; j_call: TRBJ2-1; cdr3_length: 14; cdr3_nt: TGCGCCAGCAGTGAGTCGAGAGTGTACAATGAGCAGTTCTTC; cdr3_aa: CASSESRVYNEQFF
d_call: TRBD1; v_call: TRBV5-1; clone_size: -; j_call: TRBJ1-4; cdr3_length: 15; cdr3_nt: TGCGCCAGCAGCCAATTCGGGACAGGGGTAGAAAAACTGTTTTTT; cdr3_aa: CASSQFGTGVEKLFF
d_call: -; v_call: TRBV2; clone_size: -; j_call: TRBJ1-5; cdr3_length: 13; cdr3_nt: TGTGCCAGCAGTGTGGGGGGCAATCAGCCCCAGCATTTT; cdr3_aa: CASSVGGNQPQHF
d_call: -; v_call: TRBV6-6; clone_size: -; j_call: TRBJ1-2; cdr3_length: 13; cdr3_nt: TGTGCCAGCAGTTCTAGCGGGGCGGATGGCTACACCTTC; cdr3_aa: CASSSSGADGYTF
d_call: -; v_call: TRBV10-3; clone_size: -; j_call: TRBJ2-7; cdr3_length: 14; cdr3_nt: TGTGCCACTGTCCGGGGCCTCTTCTCCTACGAGCAGTACTTC; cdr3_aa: CATVRGLFSYEQYF
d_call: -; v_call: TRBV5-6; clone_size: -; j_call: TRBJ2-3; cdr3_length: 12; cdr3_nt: TGTGCCAGCAGCTTGACAGCAGATACGCAGTATTTT; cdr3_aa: CASSLTADTQYF
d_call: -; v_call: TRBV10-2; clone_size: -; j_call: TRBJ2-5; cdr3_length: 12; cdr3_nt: TGCGCCAGCAAAGATGCGTCGGAGACCCAGTACTTC; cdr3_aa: CASKDASETQYF